This T cell receptor beta chain derives from a study of T cell clonotyping in hematopoietic cell transplantation. Method: immunoSEQ multiplex PCR; TCRdb's copy keeps in-frame clones and lacks some. The data contain thousands of clones, around nine tenths of them seen just once; the ten biggest clones take up 4.2%. Turning to this clone: As yet, its antigen is unknown.

General study findings and limits: After transplant, recipient diversity fell while pathologically expanded clonotypes grew through day 180. Few recipient clonotypes overlapped donors; over 95% were de novo at given depth. Broader posttransplant TCR repertoire diversity was predicted by graft donor and pretransplant recipient Inverse Simpson Index values. Cells were unsorted, so CD4 and CD8 contributions were not separated.

Germline CDR1 LGHNA, CDR2 YNFKEQ. CDR3 length: 15 residues. The V end was cut by 7 bases, the J end by 1 base, with 16 bases between. This receptor was obtained from a male patient in his sixties or seventies who had an allogeneic stem cell transplant from a related donor, so the T cells may come from the graft donor. Some clones in this sample may be carry-over from other donors' samples. This chain joins TRBV4-2 and TRBJ1-1; D is possibly TRBD1 (5 bases). This specimen consisted of peripheral blood mononuclear cells, obtained at the time of graft-versus-host disease after allogeneic stem cell transplant. The CDR3 sequence: CASTSGTLWNTEAFF. CDR3 sequence (DNA): TGTGCCAGCACCTCCGGGACCCTTTGGAACACTGAAGCTTTCTTT.